The 3 T cell receptor beta chains listed next were all sequenced from one sample in a study of post-analysis software for immune sequencing data. General study findings and limits: Compared with controls, patients had more of about 5 TRBV segments, including TRBV5-6, TRBV5-1 and TRBV20-1.

cDNA libraries of TCR beta carried unique molecular identifiers. TCRdb re-analysed the PCR reads in MiXCR, keeping a single row per CDR3 protein. The sample has roughly 650,000 distinct CDR3 sequences; approximately 59% are singletons. Their antigen targets remain unknown. The sequenced material came from blood. These receptors were collected from a girl aged 2-10 years with multiple sclerosis.

V gene TRBV11-2 combines with J gene TRBJ1-2; D is unclear. CDR1 SGHAT and CDR2 FQNNGV come from the germline V gene. V was cut by 5 bases and J by 0 bases, with 10 bases left in between. The CDR3 contains 14 residues. The CDR3 DNA follows: TGTGCCAGCAGCGTTCAGAGGCCTAACTATGGCTACACCTTC. This codes for CASSVQRPNYGYTF. Together with reference TRBV11-2 and TRBJ1-2, the CDR3 gives the full variable domain: EAGVAQSPRYKIIEKRQSVAFWCNPISGHATLYWYQQILGQGPKLLIQFQNNGVVDDSQLPKDRFSAERLKGVDSTLKIQPAKLEDSAVYLCASSVQRPNYGYTFGSGTRLTVV.

This chain joins TRBV20-1 and TRBJ2-3; D might be TRBD1 or TRBD2, each matching 6 bases. CDR1 DFQATT and CDR2 SNEGSKA come from the germline V gene (reference sequence). The CDR3 consists of 13 residues. V lost 6 bases and J lost 6, with 16 bases in between. In DNA, the CDR3 is TGCAGTGCCCGGGAGCAGGGGTTGGATACGCAGTATTTT. This gives the protein CSAREQGLDTQYF.

This chain links TRBV7-2 with TRBJ2-7, with no clear D. The J call is doubtful: the DNA matches TRBJ2-5 better. The CDR3 loop spans 13 amino acids. From germline, CDR1 is SGHTA and CDR2 FQGNSA. The CDR3 nucleotides read TGTGCCAGCAGCTTACGGCCCTCGGAGACCCAGTACTTC. This codes for CASSLRPSETQYF.